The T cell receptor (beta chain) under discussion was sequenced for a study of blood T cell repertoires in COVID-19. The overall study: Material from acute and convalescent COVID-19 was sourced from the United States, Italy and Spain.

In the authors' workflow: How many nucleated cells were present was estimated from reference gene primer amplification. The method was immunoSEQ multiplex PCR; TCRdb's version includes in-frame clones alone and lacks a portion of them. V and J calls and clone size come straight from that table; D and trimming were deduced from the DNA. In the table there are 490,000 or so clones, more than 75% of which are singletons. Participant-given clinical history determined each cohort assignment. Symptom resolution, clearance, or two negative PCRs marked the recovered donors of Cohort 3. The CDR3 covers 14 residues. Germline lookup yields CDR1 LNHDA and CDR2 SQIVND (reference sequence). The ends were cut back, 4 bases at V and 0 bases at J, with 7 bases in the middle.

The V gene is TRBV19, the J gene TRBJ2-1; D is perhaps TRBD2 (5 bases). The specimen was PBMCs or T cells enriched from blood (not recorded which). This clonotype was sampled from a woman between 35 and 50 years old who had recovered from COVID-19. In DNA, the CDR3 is TGTGCCAGTAGTACGGGGAGCTCCTACAATGAGCAGTTCTTC. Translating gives CASSTGSSYNEQFF.